These T cell receptor beta chains were read from a single sample in a study of blood T cell repertoires in COVID-19. The method was immunoSEQ multiplex PCR; TCRdb's version includes in-frame clones alone and lacks a portion of them. This sample has more than 85,000 clones, with over 75% found just once. The sample was peripheral blood. The receptors here all came from a woman aged 80 or over with active or convalescent COVID-19. CDR3s include the opening cysteine and the closing phenylalanine or tryptophan. The order of the fields is clone size, V gene, D gene, J gene, CDR3 protein, CDR3 DNA. D genes are given only for firm matches. Rows may omit the clone size; those that give it use once, few, many or a size class.

>.|TRBV6-6|TRBD1|TRBJ1-4
CASSYRDRGTGLFF
TGTGCCAGCAGTTACCGGGACAGGGGAACGGGACTGTTTTTT
>.|TRBV6-6|TRBD2|TRBJ2-5
CASSRSGREPETQYF
TGTGCCAGCAGTCGTTCGGGGAGGGAGCCGGAGACCCAGTACTTC
>once|TRBV5-1|TRBD1|TRBJ1-1
CASSRDRGSTEAFF
TGCGCCAGCAGCCGGGACAGGGGGAGCACTGAAGCTTTCTTT
>.|TRBV4-2|.|TRBJ1-6
CASSPGQPGSPLHF
TGTGCCAGCAGCCCGGGTCAGCCGGGTTCACCCCTCCACTTT
>.|TRBV5-5|.|TRBJ1-5
CASSSDSYQPQHF
TGTGCCAGCAGCTCGGACAGTTATCAGCCCCAGCATTTT
>.|TRBV6-1|.|TRBJ1-2
CASSEVGGIGYTF
TGTGCCAGCAGTGAAGTGGGGGGTATTGGCTACACCTTC
>.|TRBV7-2|.|TRBJ1-2
CASSLNPGGANYGYTF
TGTGCCAGCAGCTTAAACCCGGGGGGCGCAAACTATGGCTACACCTTC
>.|TRBV29-1|TRBD1|TRBJ1-1
CSVTGDTEAFF
TGCAGCGTTACAGGGGACACTGAAGCTTTCTTT
>.|TRBV10-3|.|TRBJ1-1
CAISVGGLTEAFF
TGTGCCATCAGTGTAGGAGGGCTGACTGAAGCTTTCTTT
>.|TRBV28|.|TRBJ1-5
CASKGEGFYQPQHF
TGTGCCAGCAAGGGGGAGGGATTCTATCAGCCCCAGCATTTT
>.|TRBV11-2|.|TRBJ1-6
CASSLVWGGFSPLHF
TGTGCCAGCAGCTTAGTCTGGGGGGGGTTCTCACCCCTCCACTTT
>.|TRBV4-3|TRBD2|TRBJ2-1
CASSQGTSGYNEQFF
TGCGCCAGCAGCCAAGGGACTAGCGGGTACAATGAGCAGTTCTTC
>.|TRBV18|.|TRBJ1-2
CASSPGRGHGYTF
TGTGCCAGCTCACCAGGCAGGGGCCACGGCTACACCTTC
>many|TRBV7-2|.|TRBJ1-4
CASSSTVEEKLFF
TGTGCCAGCAGCTCAACGGTGGAGGAAAAACTGTTTTTT
>once|TRBV5-1|.|TRBJ1-1
CASSLVRDTEAFF
TGCGCCAGCAGCTTGGTCAGGGACACTGAAGCTTTCTTT
>.|TRBV29-1|.|TRBJ2-1
CSVEDPHGMSSYNEQFF
TGCAGCGTTGAAGACCCCCACGGGATGAGCTCCTACAATGAGCAGTTCTTC
>.|TRBV10-3|TRBD1|TRBJ1-1
CAIRKDRDWTEAFF
TGTGCCATCAGAAAAGACAGGGATTGGACTGAAGCTTTCTTT
>.|TRBV10-3|TRBD2|TRBJ2-7
CAISEAPSGSLLYEQYF
TGTGCCATCAGTGAGGCCCCTAGCGGGAGTCTTCTTTACGAGCAGTACTTC
>.|TRBV27|TRBD2|TRBJ2-1
CASSLAPWGLAGVKNEQFF
TGTGCCAGCAGTTTGGCCCCTTGGGGACTAGCGGGAGTTAAAAATGAGCAGTTCTTC
>.|TRBV7-9|.|TRBJ2-7
CASSLDSLVNEQYF
TGTGCCAGCAGCTTAGATTCACTAGTCAACGAGCAGTACTTC
>.|TRBV11-3|.|TRBJ2-2
CASSPGGVNTGELFF
TGTGCCAGCAGCCCGGGCGGGGTAAACACCGGGGAGCTGTTTTTT
>.|TRBV7-9|TRBD1|TRBJ2-5
CASSNRGPQETQYF
TGTGCCAGCAGCAATAGGGGGCCACAAGAGACCCAGTACTTC